This T cell receptor (beta chain) was profiled in a study of blood T cell repertoires in COVID-19. Study in general: There were acute and convalescent COVID-19 samples, and they came from the United States, Italy and Spain. Sources were T cells, B-cell-depleted T cells, or PBMCs; the material itself was cDNA or gDNA.

Trimming cost V 5 bases and J 8 bases, with 13 bases left between them. Germline CDR1 reads ENHRY; CDR2 reads SYGVKD. The CDR3 runs 14 residues. Authors' data handling: Estimated nucleated cell counts came from reference gene primer amplification. Some clones are missing from TCRdb's copy, which holds only in-frame ones; the method was immunoSEQ multiplex PCR. V and J calls and clone size are given by that table; D and trimming were obtained from the DNA. The sample carries 100,000 to 150,000 clones, 85% to 90% recorded once. The chain is built from TRBV10-3 and TRBJ1-6; maybe TRBD1 (6 bases). Sequencing was carried out using peripheral blood. This clonotype originated in a man aged 45-65 years with active or convalescent COVID-19. This CDR3 reads CAISTGKSDSPLHF. The DNA for the CDR3 is TGTGCCATCAGTACAGGGAAGAGTGATTCACCCCTCCACTTT.